The 20 T cell receptor beta chains reported below all come from one sample, sequenced in a study of blood T cell repertoires in COVID-19. Here immunoSEQ multiplex PCR was the method, and the copy in TCRdb shows in-frame clones only, minus some. In the table there are more than 95,000 clones, around 84% of which are singletons. The sequenced sample consisted of peripheral blood. The source is a man between 60 and 70 years old with acute or convalescent COVID-19.

The chain joins TRBV5-1 to TRBJ1-1; tentative D call: TRBD1 (6 bases). Germline V lookup: CDR1 SGHRS, CDR2 YFSETQ. V was cut by 5 bases and J by 3 bases, with 11 bases left in between. The CDR3 loop spans 13 amino acids. The DNA for the CDR3 is TGCGCCAGCAGTCAACAGGGTTACACTGAAGCTTTCTTT. Residues: CASSQQGYTEAFF.

The chain has TRBV9 and TRBJ1-3; D gene unclear. The CDR3 sequence is 16 residues long. Germline V gene sequence: CDR1 SGDLS, CDR2 YYNGEE. Trimming pared 2 bases from V and 4 bases from J, leaving 16 bases between. The CDR3 loop is CASSVHLEASGNTIYF. Written as DNA, the CDR3 is TGTGCCAGCAGCGTTCATCTCGAAGCGTCCGGAAACACCATATATTTT. Supplemented by reference TRBV9 and TRBJ1-3, the full variable domain reads DSGVTQTPKHLITATGQRVTLRCSPRSGDLSVYWYQQSLDQGLQFLIQYYNGEERAKGNILERFSAQQFPDLHSELNLSSLELGDSALYFCASSVHLEASGNTIYFGEGSWLTVV.

The chain employs TRBV11-2 and TRBJ2-1; tentative D call: TRBD2 (5 bases). Germline V lookup: CDR1 SGHAT, CDR2 FQNNGV. The CDR3 loop spans 16 amino acids. V shed 1 base and J shed 5 bases, with 15 bases lying between them. The CDR3 sequence is CASSLGGAAHNNEQFF. Written as DNA, the CDR3 is TGTGCCAGCAGCTTAGGAGGAGCGGCCCACAACAATGAGCAGTTCTTC.

V is TRBV15 and J is TRBJ2-5; possible D gene TRBD1, 6 bases. Germline lookup yields CDR1 LNHNV and CDR2 YYDKDF (reference sequence). V lost 3 bases, J lost 0 bases, and 11 bases lay in between. This CDR3 has 15 amino acids. DNA of the CDR3: TGTGCCACCAGCAGCGGACAGCTATACCAAGAGACCCAGTACTTC. Translated, it gives CATSSGQLYQETQYF.

The gene calls are TRBV28 and TRBJ2-3; 9 bases fit TRBD2. Germline loops: CDR1 MDHEN, CDR2 SYDVKM. The V gene end was trimmed by 6 bases and the J gene end by 11 bases; junction bases not matched to a gene: 9. The CDR3 is 13 amino acids. In nucleotides, the CDR3 is TGTGCCAGCAGCCCCCCCCTAGCGGGACAGCAGTATTTT. Protein sequence: CASSPPLAGQQYF.

The V gene is TRBV18, the J gene TRBJ2-5, with D possibly being TRBD2 (7 bases). With 4 bases removed from V and 5 bases from J, the gap between germline ends came to 17 bases. Germline values: CDR1 KGHSH, CDR2 LQKENI. The CDR3 has 15 amino acids. CDR3 bases: TGTGCCAGCTCACTTTCAGGACTAGGGGGTGAGACCCAGTACTTC. Its protein product is CASSLSGLGGETQYF. The entire variable domain, with the rest obtained from reference TRBV18 and TRBJ2-5, is as follows: NAGVMQNPRHLVRRRGQEARLRCSPMKGHSHVYWYRQLPEEGLKFMVYLQKENIIDESGMPKERFSAEFPKEGPSILRIQQVVRGDSAAYFCASSLSGLGGETQYFGPGTRLLVL.

This chain uses TRBV6-5 with TRBJ1-4, with D possibly matching TRBD1 (6 bases). The length of the CDR3 is 15 residues. Germline lookup yields CDR1 MNHEY and CDR2 SVGAGI. Trimming took off 6 bases at V and 8 bases at J, with 19 bases between the two ends. CDR3 DNA sequence: TGTGCCAGCAGCCTAGGGGGGGCAGGAAGAGAAAAACTGTTTTTT. It codes for CASSLGGAGREKLFF.

Here the CDR3 DNA reads TGTGCCAGCAGCTCCGGGACAGGGGTTGGCCAGCCCCAGCATTTT. Translated: CASSSGTGVGQPQHF. The rearrangement links TRBV5-4 to TRBJ1-5; 10 bases are shared with TRBD1. The CDR3 consists of 15 residues. Losses at the gene ends were 3 bases for V and 7 bases for J; bases not matched to a gene: 7. Germline V gene lookup returns CDR1 SGHNT and CDR2 YYREEE (reference sequence).

The chain combines TRBV19 with TRBJ1-5; D uncertain. The V end lost 3 bases, the J end lost 9 bases, and 18 bases lay between the germline ends. There are 15 residues in the CDR3. Germline V gene sequence: CDR1 LNHDA, CDR2 SQIVND (reference sequence). The CDR3 here is CASSMSQPPGVPQHF. CDR3 nucleotide sequence: TGTGCCAGTAGTATGTCTCAGCCCCCGGGTGTGCCCCAGCATTTT.

The V gene is TRBV24-1, the J gene TRBJ2-2; 9 bases are shared with TRBD2. The V and J ends lost 6 bases and 8 bases, in that order; junction bases with no gene match: 12. The CDR3 runs 16 residues. The germline V gene has CDR1 KGHDR and CDR2 SFDVKD. The DNA for the CDR3 is TGTGCCACCAGTCTCCTAGCGGGGCCCGGGAATGGGGAGCTGTTTTTT. This sequence encodes CATSLLAGPGNGELFF.

The V and J genes are TRBV10-3 and TRBJ2-3; 7 bases match TRBD2. Germline trimming cut 6 bases from V and 5 bases from J; bases unmatched to any gene: 8. Germline CDR1 reads ENHRY; CDR2 reads SYGVKD. CDR3 length equals 14 residues. The CDR3 spells CAIRGEGHQDTQYF. The DNA of the CDR3 is TGTGCCATCAGGGGGGAGGGCCATCAAGATACGCAGTATTTT.

The gene calls are TRBV3-1 (or the pseudogene TRBV3-2) and TRBJ2-3, with TRBD2 matching 11 bases. J lost 5 bases, V lost 4 bases, and 8 bases had no gene match. The CDR3 covers 16 residues. In germline, CDR1 is LGHDT, CDR2 YNNKEL (reference sequence). The CDR3 reads CASSRIAGGPIDTQYF. The CDR3 DNA reads as TGTGCCAGCAGCCGAATAGCGGGAGGGCCCATAGATACGCAGTATTTT.

V gene TRBV6-5 combines with J gene TRBJ2-7; D is perhaps TRBD1 (5 bases). Per germline, CDR1 MNHEY and CDR2 SVGAGI. V lost 2 bases and J 4 bases, leaving 12 bases between the germline ends. This CDR3 is 14 amino acids long. This CDR3 is CASSYVQGTYEQYF. CDR3 DNA sequence: TGTGCCAGCAGTTACGTGCAGGGCACTTACGAGCAGTACTTC.

The chain is built from TRBV15 and TRBJ1-2, with D hard to call. The ends were cut back, 1 base at V and 0 bases at J, with 6 bases in the middle. Per the germline V gene, CDR1 is LNHNV and CDR2 is YYDKDF (reference sequence). This CDR3 region has 14 residues. In nucleotides, the CDR3 is TGTGCCACCAGCAGAGCAAATTCTAACTATGGCTACACCTTC. Residues: CATSRANSNYGYTF.

The chain is built from TRBV4-1 and TRBJ2-1; 9 bases agree with TRBD1. This CDR3 spans 16 amino acids. V gave up 0 bases and J gave up 7 bases; unmatched junction bases: 7. Per the germline V gene, CDR1 is MGHRA and CDR2 is YSYEKL. The CDR3 loop is CASSQEWTGARNEQFF. The CDR3 DNA reads as TGCGCCAGCAGCCAAGAGTGGACAGGGGCAAGGAATGAGCAGTTCTTC.

The chain combines TRBV9 with TRBJ2-1; maybe TRBD2 (6 bases). The germline V gene has CDR1 SGDLS and CDR2 YYNGEE. V lost 3 bases and J lost 8, with 18 bases in between. The CDR3 loop spans 15 amino acids. CDR3 nucleotides: TGTGCCAGCAGCGCCCGGGGCGGGGCCAGCGATGAGCAGTTCTTC. Its translation is CASSARGGASDEQFF.

V is TRBV18 and J is TRBJ2-5, with D unclear. The CDR3 covers 14 residues. The germline V and J ends were trimmed by 2 bases and 4 bases, with 11 bases remaining between them. Germline V gives CDR1 KGHSH, CDR2 LQKENI. CDR3 sequence: CASSPFAALETQYF. The CDR3, as DNA: TGTGCCAGCTCACCATTCGCAGCGCTAGAGACCCAGTACTTC.

The gene calls are TRBV5-6 and TRBJ1-4; D gene uncertain. Germline CDR1 reads SGHDT; CDR2 reads YYEEEE. CDR3 size: 14 residues. Trimming left V 1 base short and J 4 bases short, with 8 bases between. CDR3 coding DNA: TGTGCCAGCAGCTTGAAACAGTTTAATGAAAAACTGTTTTTT. It specifies CASSLKQFNEKLFF.

This sequence joins TRBV5-1 and TRBJ1-5; D might be TRBD1 (5 bases). Germline loops: CDR1 SGHRS, CDR2 YFSETQ. This CDR3 is built from 15 residues. The ends were cut back, 2 bases at V and 4 bases at J, with 13 bases in the middle. The CDR3 region is CASSFGTRGNQPQHF. CDR3 DNA sequence: TGCGCCAGCAGCTTCGGAACAAGGGGTAATCAGCCCCAGCATTTT.

The chain employs TRBV28 and TRBJ1-2; 10 bases match TRBD1. This CDR3 spans 14 amino acids. Germline trimming cut 3 bases from V and 7 bases from J; bases unmatched to any gene: 5. CDR1 is MDHEN and CDR2 is SYDVKM in the germline V gene. DNA of the CDR3: TGTGCCAGCAGTTTCCCGGGACAGGGGTTTGGCTACACCTTC. Residues: CASSFPGQGFGYTF.